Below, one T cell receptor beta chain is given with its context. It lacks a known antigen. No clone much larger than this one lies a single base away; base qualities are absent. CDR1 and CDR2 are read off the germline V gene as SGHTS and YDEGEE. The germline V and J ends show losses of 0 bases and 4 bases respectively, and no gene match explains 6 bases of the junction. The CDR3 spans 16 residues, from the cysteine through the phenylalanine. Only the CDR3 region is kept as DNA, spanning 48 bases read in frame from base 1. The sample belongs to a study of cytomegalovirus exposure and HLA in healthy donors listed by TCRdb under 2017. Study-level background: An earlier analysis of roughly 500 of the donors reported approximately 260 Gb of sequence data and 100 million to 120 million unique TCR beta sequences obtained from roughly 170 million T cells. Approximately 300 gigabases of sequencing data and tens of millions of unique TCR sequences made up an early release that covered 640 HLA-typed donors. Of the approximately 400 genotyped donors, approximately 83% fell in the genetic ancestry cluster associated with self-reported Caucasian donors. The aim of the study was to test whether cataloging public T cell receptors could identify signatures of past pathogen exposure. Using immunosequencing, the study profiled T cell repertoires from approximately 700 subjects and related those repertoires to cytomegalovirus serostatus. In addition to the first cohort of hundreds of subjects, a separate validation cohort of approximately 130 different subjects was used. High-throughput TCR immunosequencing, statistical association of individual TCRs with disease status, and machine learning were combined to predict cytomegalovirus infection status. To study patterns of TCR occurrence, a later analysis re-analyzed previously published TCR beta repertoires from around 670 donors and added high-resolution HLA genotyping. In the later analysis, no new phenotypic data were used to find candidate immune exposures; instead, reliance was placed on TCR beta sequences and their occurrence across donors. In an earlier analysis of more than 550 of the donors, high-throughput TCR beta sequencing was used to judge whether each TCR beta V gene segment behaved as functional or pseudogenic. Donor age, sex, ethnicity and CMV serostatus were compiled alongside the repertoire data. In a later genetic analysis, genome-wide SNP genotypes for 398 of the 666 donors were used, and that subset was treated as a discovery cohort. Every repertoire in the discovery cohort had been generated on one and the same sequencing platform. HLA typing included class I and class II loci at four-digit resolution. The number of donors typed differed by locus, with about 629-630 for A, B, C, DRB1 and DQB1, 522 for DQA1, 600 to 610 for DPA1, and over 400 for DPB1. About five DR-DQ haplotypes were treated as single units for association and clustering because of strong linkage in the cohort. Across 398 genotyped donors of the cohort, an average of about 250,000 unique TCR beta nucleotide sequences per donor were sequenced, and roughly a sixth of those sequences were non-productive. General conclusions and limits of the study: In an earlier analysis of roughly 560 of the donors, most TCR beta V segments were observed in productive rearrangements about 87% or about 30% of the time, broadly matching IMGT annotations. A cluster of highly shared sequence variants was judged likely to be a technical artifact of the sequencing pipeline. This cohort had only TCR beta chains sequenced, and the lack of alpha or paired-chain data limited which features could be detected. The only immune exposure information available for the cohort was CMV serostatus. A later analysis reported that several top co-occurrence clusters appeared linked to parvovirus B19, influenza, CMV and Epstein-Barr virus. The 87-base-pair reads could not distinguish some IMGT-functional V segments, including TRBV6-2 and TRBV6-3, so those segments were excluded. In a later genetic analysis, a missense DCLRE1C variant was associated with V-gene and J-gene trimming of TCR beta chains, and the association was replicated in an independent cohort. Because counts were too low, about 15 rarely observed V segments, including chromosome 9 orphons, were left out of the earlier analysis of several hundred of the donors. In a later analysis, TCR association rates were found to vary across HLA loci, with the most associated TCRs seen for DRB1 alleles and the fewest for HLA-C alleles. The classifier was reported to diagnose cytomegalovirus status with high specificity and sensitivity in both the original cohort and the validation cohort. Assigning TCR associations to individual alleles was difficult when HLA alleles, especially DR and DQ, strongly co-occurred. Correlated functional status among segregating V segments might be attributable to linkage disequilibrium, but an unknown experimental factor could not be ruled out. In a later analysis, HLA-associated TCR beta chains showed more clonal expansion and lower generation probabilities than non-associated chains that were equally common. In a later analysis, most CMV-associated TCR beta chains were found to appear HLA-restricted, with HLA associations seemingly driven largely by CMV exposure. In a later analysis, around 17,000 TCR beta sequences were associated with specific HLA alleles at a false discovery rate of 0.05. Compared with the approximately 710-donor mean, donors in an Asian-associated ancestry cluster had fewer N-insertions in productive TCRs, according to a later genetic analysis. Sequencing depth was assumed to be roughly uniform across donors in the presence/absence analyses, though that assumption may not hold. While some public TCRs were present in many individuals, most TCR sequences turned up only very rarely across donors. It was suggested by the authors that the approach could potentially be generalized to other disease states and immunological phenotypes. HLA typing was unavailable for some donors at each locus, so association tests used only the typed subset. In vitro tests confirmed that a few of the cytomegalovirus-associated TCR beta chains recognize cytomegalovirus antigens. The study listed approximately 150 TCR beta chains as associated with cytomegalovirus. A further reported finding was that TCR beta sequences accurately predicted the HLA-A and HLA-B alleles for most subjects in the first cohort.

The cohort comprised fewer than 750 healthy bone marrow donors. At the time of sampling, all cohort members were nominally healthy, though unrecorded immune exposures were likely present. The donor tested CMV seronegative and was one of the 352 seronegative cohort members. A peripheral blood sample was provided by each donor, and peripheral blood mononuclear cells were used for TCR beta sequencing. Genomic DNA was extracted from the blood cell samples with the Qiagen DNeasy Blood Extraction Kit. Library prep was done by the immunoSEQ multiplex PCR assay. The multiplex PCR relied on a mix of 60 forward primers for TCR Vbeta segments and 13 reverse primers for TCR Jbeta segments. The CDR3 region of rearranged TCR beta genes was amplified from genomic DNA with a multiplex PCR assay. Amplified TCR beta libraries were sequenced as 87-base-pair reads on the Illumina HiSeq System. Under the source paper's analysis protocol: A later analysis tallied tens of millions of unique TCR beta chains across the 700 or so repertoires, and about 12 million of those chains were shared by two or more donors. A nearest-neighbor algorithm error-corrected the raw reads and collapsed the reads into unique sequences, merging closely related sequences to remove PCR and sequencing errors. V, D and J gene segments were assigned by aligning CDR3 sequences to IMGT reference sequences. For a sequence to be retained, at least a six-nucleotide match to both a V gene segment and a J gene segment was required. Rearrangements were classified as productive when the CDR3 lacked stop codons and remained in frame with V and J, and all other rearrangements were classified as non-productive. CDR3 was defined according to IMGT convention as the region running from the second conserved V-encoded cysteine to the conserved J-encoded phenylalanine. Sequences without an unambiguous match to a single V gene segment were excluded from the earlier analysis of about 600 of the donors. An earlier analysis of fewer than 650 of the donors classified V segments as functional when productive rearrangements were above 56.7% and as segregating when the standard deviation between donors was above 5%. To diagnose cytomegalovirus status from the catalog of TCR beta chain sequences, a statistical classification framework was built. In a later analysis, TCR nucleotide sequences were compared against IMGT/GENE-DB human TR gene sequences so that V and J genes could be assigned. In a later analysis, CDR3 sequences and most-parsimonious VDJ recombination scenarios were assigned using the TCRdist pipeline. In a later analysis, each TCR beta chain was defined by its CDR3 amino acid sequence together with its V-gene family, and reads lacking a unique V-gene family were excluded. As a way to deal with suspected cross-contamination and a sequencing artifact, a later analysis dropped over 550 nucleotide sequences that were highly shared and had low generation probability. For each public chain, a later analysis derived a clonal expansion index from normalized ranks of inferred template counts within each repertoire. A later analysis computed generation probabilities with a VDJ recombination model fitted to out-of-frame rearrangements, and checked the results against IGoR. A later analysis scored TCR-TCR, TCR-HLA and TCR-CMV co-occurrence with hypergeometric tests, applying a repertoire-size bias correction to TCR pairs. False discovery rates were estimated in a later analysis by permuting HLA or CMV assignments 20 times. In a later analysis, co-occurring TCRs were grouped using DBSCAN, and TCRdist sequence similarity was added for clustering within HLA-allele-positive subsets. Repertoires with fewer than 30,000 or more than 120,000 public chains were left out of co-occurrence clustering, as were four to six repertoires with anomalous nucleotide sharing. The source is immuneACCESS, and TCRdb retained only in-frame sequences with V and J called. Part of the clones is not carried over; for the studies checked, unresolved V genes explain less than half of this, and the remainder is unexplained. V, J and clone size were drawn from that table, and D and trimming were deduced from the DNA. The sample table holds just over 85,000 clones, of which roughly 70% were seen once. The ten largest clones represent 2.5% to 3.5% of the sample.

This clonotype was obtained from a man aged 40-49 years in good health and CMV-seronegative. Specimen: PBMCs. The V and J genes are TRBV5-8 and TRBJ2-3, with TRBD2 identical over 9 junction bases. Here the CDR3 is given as CASSLGGGGAADTQYF. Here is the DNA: TGTGCCAGCAGCTTGGGGGGCGGGGGGGCAGCAGATACGCAGTATTTT.